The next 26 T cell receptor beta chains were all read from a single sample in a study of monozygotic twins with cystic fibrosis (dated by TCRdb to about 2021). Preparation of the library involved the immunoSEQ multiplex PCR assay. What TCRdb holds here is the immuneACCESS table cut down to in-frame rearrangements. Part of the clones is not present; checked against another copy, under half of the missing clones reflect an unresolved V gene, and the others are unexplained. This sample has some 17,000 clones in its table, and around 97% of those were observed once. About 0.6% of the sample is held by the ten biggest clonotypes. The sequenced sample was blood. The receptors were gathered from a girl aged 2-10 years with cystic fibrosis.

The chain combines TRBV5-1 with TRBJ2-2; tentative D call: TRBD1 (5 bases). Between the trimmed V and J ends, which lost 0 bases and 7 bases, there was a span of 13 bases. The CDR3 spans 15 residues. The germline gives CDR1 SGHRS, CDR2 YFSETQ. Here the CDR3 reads CASSLALGLGGELFF. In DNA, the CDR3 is TGCGCCAGCAGCTTGGCTTTGGGGCTGGGCGGGGAGCTGTTTTTT.

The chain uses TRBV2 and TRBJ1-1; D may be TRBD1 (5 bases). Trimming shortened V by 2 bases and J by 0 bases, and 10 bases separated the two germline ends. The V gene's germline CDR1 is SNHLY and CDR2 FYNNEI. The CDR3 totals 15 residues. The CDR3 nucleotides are TGTGCCAGCAGTGAATGGAGGGGAATGAACACTGAAGCTTTCTTT. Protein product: CASSEWRGMNTEAFF.

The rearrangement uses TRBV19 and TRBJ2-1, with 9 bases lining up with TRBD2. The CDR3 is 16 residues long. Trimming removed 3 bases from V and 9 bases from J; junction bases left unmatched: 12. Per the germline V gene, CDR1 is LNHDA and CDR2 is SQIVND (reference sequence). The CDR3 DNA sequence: TGTGCCAGTAGTATTTCGGGCGCTAGCGGGGTGTTTGAGCAGTTCTTC. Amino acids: CASSISGASGVFEQFF.

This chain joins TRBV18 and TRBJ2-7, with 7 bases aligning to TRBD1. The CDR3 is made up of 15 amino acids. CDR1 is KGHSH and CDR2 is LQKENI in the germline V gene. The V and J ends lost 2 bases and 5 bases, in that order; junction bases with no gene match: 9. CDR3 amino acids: CASSPDQGTADEQYF. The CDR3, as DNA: TGTGCCAGCTCACCAGACCAAGGGACAGCCGACGAGCAGTACTTC.

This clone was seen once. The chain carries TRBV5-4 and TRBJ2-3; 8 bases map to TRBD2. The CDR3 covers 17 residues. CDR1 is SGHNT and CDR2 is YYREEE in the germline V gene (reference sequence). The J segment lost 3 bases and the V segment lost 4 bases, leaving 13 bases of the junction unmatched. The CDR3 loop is CASSTDIAGIGTDTQYF. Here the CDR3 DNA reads TGTGCCAGCAGCACCGATATAGCGGGGATTGGTACAGATACGCAGTATTTT. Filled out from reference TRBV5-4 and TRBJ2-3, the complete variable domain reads ETGVTQSPTHLIKTRGQQVTLRCSSQSGHNTVSWYQQALGQGPQFIFQYYREEENGRGNFPPRFSGLQFPNYSSELNVNALELDDSALYLCASSTDIAGIGTDTQYFGPGTRLTVL.

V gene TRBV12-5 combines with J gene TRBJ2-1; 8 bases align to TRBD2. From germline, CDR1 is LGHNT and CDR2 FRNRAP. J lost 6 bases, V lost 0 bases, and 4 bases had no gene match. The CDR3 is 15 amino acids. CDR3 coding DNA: TGTGCTAGTGGTTTGGTACTTAGCGGGGCCAATGAGCAGTTCTTC. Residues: CASGLVLSGANEQFF.

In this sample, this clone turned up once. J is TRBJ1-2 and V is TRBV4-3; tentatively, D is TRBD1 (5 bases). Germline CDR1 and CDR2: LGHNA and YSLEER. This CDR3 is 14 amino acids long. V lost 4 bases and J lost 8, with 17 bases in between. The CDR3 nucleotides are TGCGCCAGCAGCCTCGCAGGGAAATCTAGAGGCTACACCTTC. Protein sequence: CASSLAGKSRGYTF.

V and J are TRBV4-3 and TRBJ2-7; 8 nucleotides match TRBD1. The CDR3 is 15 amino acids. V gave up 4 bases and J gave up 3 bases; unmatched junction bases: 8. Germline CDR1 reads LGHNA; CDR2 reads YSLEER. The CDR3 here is CASSPHHRGDYEQYF. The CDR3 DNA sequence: TGCGCCAGCAGCCCCCACCACAGGGGGGACTACGAGCAGTACTTC.

CDR3 DNA sequence: TGTGCCAGCAGCCCCACGGGTACCTACGAGCAGTACTTC. Residues: CASSPTGTYEQYF. The J gene is TRBJ2-7, the V gene TRBV13; no definite D call. Trimming left V 5 bases short and J 2 bases short, with 10 bases between. Germline loops: CDR1 PRHDT, CDR2 FYEKMQ (reference sequence). There are 13 residues in the CDR3.

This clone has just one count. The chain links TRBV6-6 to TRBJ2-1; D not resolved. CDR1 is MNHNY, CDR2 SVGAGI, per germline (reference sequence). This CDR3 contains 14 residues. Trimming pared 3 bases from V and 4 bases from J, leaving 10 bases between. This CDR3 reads CASSYARSYNEQFF. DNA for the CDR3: TGTGCCAGCAGTTATGCCAGGTCTTACAATGAGCAGTTCTTC.

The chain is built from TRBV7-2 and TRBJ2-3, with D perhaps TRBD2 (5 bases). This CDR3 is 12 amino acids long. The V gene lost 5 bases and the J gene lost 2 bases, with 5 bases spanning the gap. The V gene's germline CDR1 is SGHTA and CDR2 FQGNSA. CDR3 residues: CASSRDTDTQYF. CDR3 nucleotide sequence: TGTGCCAGCAGCCGGGACACAGATACGCAGTATTTT.

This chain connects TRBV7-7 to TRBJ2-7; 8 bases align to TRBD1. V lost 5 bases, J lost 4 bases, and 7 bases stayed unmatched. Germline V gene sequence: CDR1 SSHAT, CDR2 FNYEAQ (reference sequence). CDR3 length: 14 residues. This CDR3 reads CASSKGDRPYEQYF. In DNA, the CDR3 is TGTGCCAGCAGCAAGGGGGACAGGCCATACGAGCAGTACTTC.

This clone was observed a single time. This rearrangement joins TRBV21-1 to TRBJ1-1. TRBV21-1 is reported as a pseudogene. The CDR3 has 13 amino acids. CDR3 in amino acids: CASRGSSDTEAFF. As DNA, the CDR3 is TGTGCCAGCAGGGGGAGTTCGGACACTGAAGCTTTCTTT.

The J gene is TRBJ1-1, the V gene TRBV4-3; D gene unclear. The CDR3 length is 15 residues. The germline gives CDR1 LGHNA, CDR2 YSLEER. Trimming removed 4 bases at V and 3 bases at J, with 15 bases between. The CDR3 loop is CASSLQLHGDTEAFF. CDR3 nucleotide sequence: TGCGCCAGCAGCCTACAACTTCACGGGGACACTGAAGCTTTCTTT.

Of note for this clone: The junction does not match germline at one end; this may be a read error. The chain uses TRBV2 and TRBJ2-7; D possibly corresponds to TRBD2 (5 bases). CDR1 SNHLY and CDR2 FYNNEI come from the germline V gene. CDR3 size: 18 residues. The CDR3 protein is CAGSGLFGGQASSYEQYF. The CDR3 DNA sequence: TGTGCCGGCAGTGGACTGTTTGGTGGGCAGGCGAGCTCCTACGAGCAGTACTTC.

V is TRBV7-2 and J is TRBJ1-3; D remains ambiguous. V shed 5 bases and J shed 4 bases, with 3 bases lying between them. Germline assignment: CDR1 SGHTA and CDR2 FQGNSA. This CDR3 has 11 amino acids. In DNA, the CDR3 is TGTGCCAGCAGCCCGGGAAACACCATATATTTT. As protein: CASSPGNTIYF. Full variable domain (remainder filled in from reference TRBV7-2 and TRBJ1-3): GAGVSQSPSNKVTEKGKDVELRCDPISGHTALYWYRQSLGQGLEFLIYFQGNSAPDKSGLPSDRFSAERTGGSVSTLTIQRTQQEDSAVYLCASSPGNTIYFGEGSWLTVV.

CDR3 sequence (DNA): TGTGCCAGCAGTGGACGGGGGGAGAGCAATGAGCAGTTCTTC. Amino acids: CASSGRGESNEQFF. The chain employs TRBV25-1 and TRBJ2-1; 7 bases are shared with TRBD2. The CDR3 is 14 amino acids. Trimming at V came to 4 bases and at J to 6 bases, leaving 6 bases not matched to a gene. Germline values: CDR1 MGHDK, CDR2 SYGVNS. Looking up the rest from reference TRBV25-1 and TRBJ2-1 gives the full variable domain: EADIYQTPRYLVIGTGKKITLECSQTMGHDKMYWYQQDPGMELHLIHYSYGVNSTEKGDLSSESTVSRIRTEHFPLTLESARPSHTSQYLCASSGRGESNEQFFGPGTRLTVL.

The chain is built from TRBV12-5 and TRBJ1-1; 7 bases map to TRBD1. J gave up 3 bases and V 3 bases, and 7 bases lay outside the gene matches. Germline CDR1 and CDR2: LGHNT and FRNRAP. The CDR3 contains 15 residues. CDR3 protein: CASGFWTGRDTEAFF. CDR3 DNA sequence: TGTGCTAGTGGTTTTTGGACAGGCCGGGACACTGAAGCTTTCTTT.

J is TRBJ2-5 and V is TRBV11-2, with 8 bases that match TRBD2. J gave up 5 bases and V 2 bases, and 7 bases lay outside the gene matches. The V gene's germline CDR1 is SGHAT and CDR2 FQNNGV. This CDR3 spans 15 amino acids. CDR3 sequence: CASSLRGGPRETQYF. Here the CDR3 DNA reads TGTGCCAGCAGCTTACGCGGGGGGCCCCGGGAGACCCAGTACTTC.

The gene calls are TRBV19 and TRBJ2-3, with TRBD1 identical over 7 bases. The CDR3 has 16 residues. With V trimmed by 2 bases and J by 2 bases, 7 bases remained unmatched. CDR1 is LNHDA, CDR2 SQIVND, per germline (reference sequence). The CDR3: CASSILGDRVTDTQYF. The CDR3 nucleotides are TGTGCCAGTAGTATACTTGGGGACAGAGTCACAGATACGCAGTATTTT. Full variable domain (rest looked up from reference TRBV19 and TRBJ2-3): DGGITQSPKYLFRKEGQNVTLSCEQNLNHDAMYWYRQDPGQGLRLIYYSQIVNDFQKGDIAEGYSVSREKKESFPLTVTSAQKNPTAFYLCASSILGDRVTDTQYFGPGTRLTVL.

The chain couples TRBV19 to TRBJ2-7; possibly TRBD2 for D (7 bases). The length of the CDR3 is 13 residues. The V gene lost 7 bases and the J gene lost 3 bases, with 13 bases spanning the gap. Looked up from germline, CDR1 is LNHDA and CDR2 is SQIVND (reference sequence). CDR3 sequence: CASTGGGRYEQYF. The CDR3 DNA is TGTGCCAGTACGGGGGGCGGCCGCTACGAGCAGTACTTC.

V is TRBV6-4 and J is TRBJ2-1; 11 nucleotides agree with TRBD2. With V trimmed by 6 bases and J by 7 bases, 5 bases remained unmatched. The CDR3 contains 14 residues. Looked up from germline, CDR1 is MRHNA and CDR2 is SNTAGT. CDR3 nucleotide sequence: TGTGCCAGCAGAGAGACTAGCGGGGCGAATGAGCAGTTCTTC. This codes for CASRETSGANEQFF.

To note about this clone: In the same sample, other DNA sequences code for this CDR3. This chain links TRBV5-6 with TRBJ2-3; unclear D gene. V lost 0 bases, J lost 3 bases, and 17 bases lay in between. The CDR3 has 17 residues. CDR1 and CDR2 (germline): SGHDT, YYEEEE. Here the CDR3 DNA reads TGTGCCAGCAGCTTGGCCTTGTCTAGTGGGGAAACAGATACGCAGTATTTT. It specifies CASSLALSSGETDTQYF.

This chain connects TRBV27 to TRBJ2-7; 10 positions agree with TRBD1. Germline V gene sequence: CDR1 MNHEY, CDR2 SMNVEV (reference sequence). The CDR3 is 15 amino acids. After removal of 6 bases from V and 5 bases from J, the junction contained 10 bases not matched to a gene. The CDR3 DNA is TGTGCCAGCAGACCAATCGACAGGGGGCCCCACGAGCAGTACTTC. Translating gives CASRPIDRGPHEQYF.

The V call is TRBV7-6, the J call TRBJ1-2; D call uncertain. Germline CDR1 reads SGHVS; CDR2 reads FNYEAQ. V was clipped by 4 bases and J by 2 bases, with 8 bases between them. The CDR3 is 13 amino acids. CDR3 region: CASSSEQNYGYTF. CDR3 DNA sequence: TGTGCCAGCAGCTCCGAACAGAACTATGGCTACACCTTC.

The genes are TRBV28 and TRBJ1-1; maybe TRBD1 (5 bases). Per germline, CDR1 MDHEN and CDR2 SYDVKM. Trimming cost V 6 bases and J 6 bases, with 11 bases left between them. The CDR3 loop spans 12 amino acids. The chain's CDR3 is CASSGPGAEAFF. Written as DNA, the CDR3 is TGTGCCAGCAGCGGTCCGGGGGCTGAAGCTTTCTTT. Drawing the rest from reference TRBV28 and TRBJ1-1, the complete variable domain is DVKVTQSSRYLVKRTGEKVFLECVQDMDHENMFWYRQDPGLGLRLIYFSYDVKMKEKGDIPEGYSVSREKKERFSLILESASTNQTSMYLCASSGPGAEAFFGQGTRLTVV.